This TCR beta chain was documented in a study of CD8 T cells in Susac syndrome (dated by TCRdb to between 2018 and 2020). Regarding the complete study: Repertoire sequencing was used to test whether CD8+ T cell activation and differentiation in Susac syndrome was antigen driven. CD8+ T cell repertoire clonality was compared between some 13 healthy donors, approximately 14 Susac syndrome patients and approximately 16 multiple sclerosis patients.

High-throughput TCR beta sequencing profiled peripheral blood CD8+ and CD4+ T cells from healthy donors, Susac syndrome patients and multiple sclerosis patients. Healthy donors were age- and sex-matched controls. CD8+ TEMRA cells were enriched by FACS, while bulk CD8+ and CD4+ T cells were purified by magnetic negative isolation. Blood was collected in EDTA tubes and processed within 24 hours, with PBMCs isolated through density gradient centrifugation. PBMCs intended for TCR sequencing were cryopreserved in liquid nitrogen and thawed later in a water bath at 37 degrees C. A purity of at least 90% was achieved for sorted or isolated CD4+, CD8+ and CD8+ TEMRA cells. RNA was extracted using the RNeasy kit, and about 0.45 to 1 ug of the RNA was reverse transcribed with random hexamers. The immunoSEQ multiplex PCR assay, which covers 54 Vbeta and 13 Jbeta segments, was used to amplify TCR beta CDR3 regions. Bias from PCR amplification was corrected by using a synthetic template baseline for primer optimization and for computational correction. The original methods were these. Reads were annotated to V, D and J genes according to IMGT and were analyzed with immunoSEQ Analyzer, with only productive sequences retained. Clonality was computed as one minus Shannon entropy normalized by log2 of the number of productive unique sequences. For each patient and control, public and private clones were evaluated within the 100 most prevalent clones. Clones were defined as Susac-specific if absent from the healthy and MS cohorts, from approximately 1,100 published viral clones and from other ImmuneACCESS disease sequences. The raw public data were reprocessed by TCRdb itself: fastp quality trimming at Q25, MiXCR clonotype calling, in-frame beta chains only. CDR3 protein duplicates are merged, each entry listing the most common genes and DNA. For this entry, the V and J calls and clone size follow TCRdb and not the study's own pipeline. The sample includes 110,000 or so distinct CDR3 sequences, with 85% to 95% observed a single time. Approximately 0.11% of the sample is in the top ten clones.

For this chain, trimming is 4 bases at the V end and 3 bases at the J end, and the number of junction bases without a gene match is 9. Measured from the cysteine to the phenylalanine, the CDR3 is 16 residues long. Just the 48-base CDR3 DNA is kept, in frame starting at base 1. CDR1 SEHNR and CDR2 FQNEAQ are derived from the germline V gene (reference sequence). Results the study describes overall, beyond this receptor: The TCR sequencing and HLA analysis was acknowledged to have included a relatively small number of individuals.

As for this clonotype: The specificity of this receptor is unknown. Base qualities were left out, and no much larger clone turns up one base away.

Recombination linked TRBV7-9 to TRBJ1-1, and 9 bases in between align with TRBD1. Material: CD8+ T cells from PBMCs. The receptor comes from a human donor in good health. CDR3 loop: CASSSPEGQGYTEAFF. The DNA is as follows: TGTGCCAGCAGCTCGCCCGAGGGACAGGGATACACTGAAGCTTTCTTT. With all but the CDR3 taken from the reference TRBV7-9 and TRBJ1-1 genes, the full variable domain is: DTGVSQNPRHKITKRGQNVTFRCDPISEHNRLYWYRQTLGQGPEFLTYFQNEAQLEKSRLLSDRFSAERPKGSFSTLEIQRTEQGDSAMYLCASSSPEGQGYTEAFFGQGTRLTVV.